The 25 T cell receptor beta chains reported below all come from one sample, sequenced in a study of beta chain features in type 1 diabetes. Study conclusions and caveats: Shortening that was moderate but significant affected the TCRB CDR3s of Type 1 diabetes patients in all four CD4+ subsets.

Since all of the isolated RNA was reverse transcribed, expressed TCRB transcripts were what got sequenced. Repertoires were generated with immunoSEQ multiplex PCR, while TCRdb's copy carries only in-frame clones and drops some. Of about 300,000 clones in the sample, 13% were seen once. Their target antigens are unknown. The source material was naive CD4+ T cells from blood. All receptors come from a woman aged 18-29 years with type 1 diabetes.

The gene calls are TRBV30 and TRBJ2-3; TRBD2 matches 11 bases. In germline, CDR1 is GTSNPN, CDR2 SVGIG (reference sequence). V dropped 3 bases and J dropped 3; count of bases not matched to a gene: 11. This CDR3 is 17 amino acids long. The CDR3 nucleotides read TGTGCCTGGAGACTAGCGGGAGCCCAAGGACCTACAGATACGCAGTATTTT. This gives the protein CAWRLAGAQGPTDTQYF.

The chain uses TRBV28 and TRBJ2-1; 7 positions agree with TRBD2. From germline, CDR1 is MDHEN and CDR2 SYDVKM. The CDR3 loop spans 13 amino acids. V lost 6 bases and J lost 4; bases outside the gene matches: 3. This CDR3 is CASRSGAYNEQFF. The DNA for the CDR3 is TGTGCCAGCAGGAGCGGGGCGTACAATGAGCAGTTCTTC.

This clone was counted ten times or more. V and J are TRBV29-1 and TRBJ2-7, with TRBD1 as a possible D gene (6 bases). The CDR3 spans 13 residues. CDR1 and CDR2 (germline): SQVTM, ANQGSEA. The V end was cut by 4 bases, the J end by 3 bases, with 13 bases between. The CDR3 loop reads CSVVWTDSYEQYV. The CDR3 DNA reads TGCAGCGTTGTGTGGACGGACAGCTACGAGCAGTACGTC.

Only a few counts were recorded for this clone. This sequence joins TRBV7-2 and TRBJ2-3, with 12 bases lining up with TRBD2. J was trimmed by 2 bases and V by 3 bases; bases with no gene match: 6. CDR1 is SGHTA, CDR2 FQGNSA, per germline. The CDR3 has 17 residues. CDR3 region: CASSLLTSGGITDTQYF. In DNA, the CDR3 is TGTGCCAGCAGCTTGCTGACTAGCGGGGGAATCACAGATACGCAGTATTTT. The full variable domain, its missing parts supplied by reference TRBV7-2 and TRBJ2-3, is GAGVSQSPSNKVTEKGKDVELRCDPISGHTALYWYRQSLGQGLEFLIYFQGNSAPDKSGLPSDRFSAERTGGSVSTLTIQRTQQEDSAVYLCASSLLTSGGITDTQYFGPGTRLTVL.

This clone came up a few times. CDR3 sequence reads: CASSMGQTSEQFF. CDR3 bases: TGTGCCAGTAGTATGGGACAGACAAGTGAGCAGTTCTTC. The rearrangement links TRBV19 to TRBJ2-1, with 7 positions matching TRBD1. After removal of 3 bases from V and 9 bases from J, the junction contained 5 bases not matched to a gene. The CDR3 is 13 amino acids. Germline V lookup: CDR1 LNHDA, CDR2 SQIVND (reference sequence).

The CDR3 sequence: CASSFMTGINTEAFF. Written as DNA, the CDR3 is TGTGCCAGCAGCTTCATGACAGGGATTAACACTGAAGCTTTCTTT. The chain combines TRBV5-4 with TRBJ1-1, with TRBD1 matching over 7 bases. This CDR3 spans 15 amino acids. The V segment lost 2 bases and the J segment 2 bases; nucleotides outside the gene matches: 6. Germline V lookup: CDR1 SGHNT, CDR2 YYREEE (reference sequence).

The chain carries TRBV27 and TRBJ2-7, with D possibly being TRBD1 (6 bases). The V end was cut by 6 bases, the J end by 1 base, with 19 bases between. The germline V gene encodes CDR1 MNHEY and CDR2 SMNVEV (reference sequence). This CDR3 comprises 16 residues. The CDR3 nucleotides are TGTGCCAGCAGAGCCGGACAGCGTGTGGGATCCTACGAGCAGTACTTC. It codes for CASRAGQRVGSYEQYF.

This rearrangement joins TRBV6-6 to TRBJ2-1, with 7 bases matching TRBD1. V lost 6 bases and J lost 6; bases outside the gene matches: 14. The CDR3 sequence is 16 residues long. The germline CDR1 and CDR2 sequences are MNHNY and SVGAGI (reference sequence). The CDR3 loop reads CASRLRTTGSSNEQFF. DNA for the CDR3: TGTGCCAGCAGACTAAGAACGACAGGGTCCAGCAATGAGCAGTTCTTC.

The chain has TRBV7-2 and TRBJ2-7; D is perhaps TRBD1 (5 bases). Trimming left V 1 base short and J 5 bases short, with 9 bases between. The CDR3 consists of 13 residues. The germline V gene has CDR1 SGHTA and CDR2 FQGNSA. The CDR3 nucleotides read TGTGCCAGCAGCTTAGTATGGGGCAACGAGCAGTACTTC. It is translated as CASSLVWGNEQYF.

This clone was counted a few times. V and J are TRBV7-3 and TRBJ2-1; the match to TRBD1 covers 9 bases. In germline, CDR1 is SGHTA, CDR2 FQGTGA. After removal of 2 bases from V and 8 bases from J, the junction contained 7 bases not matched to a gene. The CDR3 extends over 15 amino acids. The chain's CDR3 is CASSLPGTGWDEQFF. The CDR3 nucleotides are TGTGCCAGCAGCTTACCCGGGACAGGGTGGGATGAGCAGTTCTTC. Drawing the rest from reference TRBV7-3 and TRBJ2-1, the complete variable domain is GAGVSQTPSNKVTEKGKYVELRCDPISGHTALYWYRQSLGQGPEFLIYFQGTGAADDSGLPNDRFFAVRPEGSVSTLKIQRTERGDSAVYLCASSLPGTGWDEQFFGPGTRLTVL.

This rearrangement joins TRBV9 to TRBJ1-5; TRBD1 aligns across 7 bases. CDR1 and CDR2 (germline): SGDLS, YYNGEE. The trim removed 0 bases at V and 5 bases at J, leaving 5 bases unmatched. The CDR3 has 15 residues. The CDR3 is CASSVGATGDQPQHF. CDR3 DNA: TGTGCCAGCAGCGTAGGAGCCACAGGGGATCAGCCCCAGCATTTT.

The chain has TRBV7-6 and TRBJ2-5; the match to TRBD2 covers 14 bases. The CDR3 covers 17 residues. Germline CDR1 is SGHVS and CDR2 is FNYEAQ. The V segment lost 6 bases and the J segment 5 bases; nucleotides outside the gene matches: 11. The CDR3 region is CASSRGLAGVRGETQYF. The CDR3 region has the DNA TGTGCCAGCAGTCGGGGACTAGCGGGAGTTCGGGGGGAGACCCAGTACTTC.

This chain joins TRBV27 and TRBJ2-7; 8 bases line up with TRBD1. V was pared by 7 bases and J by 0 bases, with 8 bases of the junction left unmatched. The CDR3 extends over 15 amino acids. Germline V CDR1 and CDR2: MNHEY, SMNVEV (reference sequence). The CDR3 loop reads CASKLTGTGSYEQYF. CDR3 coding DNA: TGTGCCAGCAAACTAACCGGGACAGGCTCCTACGAGCAGTACTTC.

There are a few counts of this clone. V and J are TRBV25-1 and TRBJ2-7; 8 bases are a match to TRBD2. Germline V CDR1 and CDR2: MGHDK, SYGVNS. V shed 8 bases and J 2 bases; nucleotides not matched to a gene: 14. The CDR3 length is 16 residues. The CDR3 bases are TGTGCCAGCTCCCCAGCGGGTGCGGGAGGTGCCTACGAGCAGTACTTC. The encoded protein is CASSPAGAGGAYEQYF.

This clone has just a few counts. This CDR3 reads CSGAGTVNTEAFF. The CDR3 nucleotides are TGCAGCGGGGCCGGGACAGTCAACACTGAAGCTTTCTTT. The chain uses TRBV29-1 and TRBJ1-1; 7 nucleotides align to TRBD1. The junction had 7 bases not matched to a gene; V was cut back by 7 bases and J by 2 bases. Germline V gene data show CDR1 as SQVTM and CDR2 as ANQGSEA. This CDR3 is built from 13 residues.

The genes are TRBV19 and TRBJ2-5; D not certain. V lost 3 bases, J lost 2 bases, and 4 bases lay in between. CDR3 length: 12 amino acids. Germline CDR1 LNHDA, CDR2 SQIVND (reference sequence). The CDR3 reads CASSIKQETQYF. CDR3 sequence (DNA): TGTGCCAGTAGTATTAAACAAGAGACCCAGTACTTC.

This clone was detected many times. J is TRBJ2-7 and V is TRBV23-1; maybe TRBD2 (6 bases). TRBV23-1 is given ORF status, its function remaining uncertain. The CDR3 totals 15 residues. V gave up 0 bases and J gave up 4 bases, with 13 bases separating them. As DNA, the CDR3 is TGCGCCAGCAGTCAATCGGAGACTAGTAAATACGAGCAGTACTTC. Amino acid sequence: CASSQSETSKYEQYF.

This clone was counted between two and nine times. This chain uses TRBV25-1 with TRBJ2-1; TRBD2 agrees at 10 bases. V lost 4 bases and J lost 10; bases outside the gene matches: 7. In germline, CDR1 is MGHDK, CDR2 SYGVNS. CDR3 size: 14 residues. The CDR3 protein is CASSGAGGPREQFF. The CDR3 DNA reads TGTGCCAGCAGTGGAGCGGGAGGGCCGCGCGAGCAGTTCTTC. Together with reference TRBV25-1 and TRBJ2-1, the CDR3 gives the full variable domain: EADIYQTPRYLVIGTGKKITLECSQTMGHDKMYWYQQDPGMELHLIHYSYGVNSTEKGDLSSESTVSRIRTEHFPLTLESARPSHTSQYLCASSGAGGPREQFFGPGTRLTVL.

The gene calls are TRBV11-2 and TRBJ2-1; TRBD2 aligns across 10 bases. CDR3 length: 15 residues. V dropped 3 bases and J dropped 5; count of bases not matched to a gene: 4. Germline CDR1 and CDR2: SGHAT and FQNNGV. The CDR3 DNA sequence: TGTGCCAGCAGCTTCCTAGCGGGAGTAGACAATGAGCAGTTCTTC. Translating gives CASSFLAGVDNEQFF. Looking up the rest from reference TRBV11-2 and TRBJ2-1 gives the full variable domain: EAGVAQSPRYKIIEKRQSVAFWCNPISGHATLYWYQQILGQGPKLLIQFQNNGVVDDSQLPKDRFSAERLKGVDSTLKIQPAKLEDSAVYLCASSFLAGVDNEQFFGPGTRLTVL.

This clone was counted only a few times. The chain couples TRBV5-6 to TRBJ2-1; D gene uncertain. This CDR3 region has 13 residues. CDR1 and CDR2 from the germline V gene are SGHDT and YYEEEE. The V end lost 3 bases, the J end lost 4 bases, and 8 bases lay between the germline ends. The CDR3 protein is CASSYQLYNEQFF. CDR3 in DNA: TGTGCCAGCAGCTACCAGTTATACAATGAGCAGTTCTTC.

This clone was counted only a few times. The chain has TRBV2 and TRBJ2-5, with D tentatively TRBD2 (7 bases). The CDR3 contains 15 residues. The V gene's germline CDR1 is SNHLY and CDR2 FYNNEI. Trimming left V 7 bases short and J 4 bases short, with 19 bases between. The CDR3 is CASKAPGGMVETQYF. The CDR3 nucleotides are TGTGCCAGCAAGGCCCCGGGGGGCATGGTAGAGACCCAGTACTTC.

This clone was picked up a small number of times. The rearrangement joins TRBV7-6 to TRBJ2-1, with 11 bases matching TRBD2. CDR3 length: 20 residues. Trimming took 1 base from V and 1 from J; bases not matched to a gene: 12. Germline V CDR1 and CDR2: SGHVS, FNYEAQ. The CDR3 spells CASSLVLAGGGGISYNEQFF. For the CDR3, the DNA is TGTGCCAGCAGCTTAGTGCTAGCGGGAGGAGGGGGAATATCCTACAATGAGCAGTTCTTC.

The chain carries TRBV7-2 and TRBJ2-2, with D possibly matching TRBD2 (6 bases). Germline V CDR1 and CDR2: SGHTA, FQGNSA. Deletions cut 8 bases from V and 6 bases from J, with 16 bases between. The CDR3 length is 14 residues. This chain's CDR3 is CASPPRRDAGELFF. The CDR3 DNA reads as TGTGCCAGCCCCCCTCGGCGGGACGCCGGGGAGCTGTTTTTT.

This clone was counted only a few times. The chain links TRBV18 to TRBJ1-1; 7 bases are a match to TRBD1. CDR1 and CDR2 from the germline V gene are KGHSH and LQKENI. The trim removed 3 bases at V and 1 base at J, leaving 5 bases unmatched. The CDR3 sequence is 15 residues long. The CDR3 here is CASSPTGATNTEAFF. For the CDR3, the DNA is TGTGCCAGCTCACCCACAGGGGCCACGAACACTGAAGCTTTCTTT.

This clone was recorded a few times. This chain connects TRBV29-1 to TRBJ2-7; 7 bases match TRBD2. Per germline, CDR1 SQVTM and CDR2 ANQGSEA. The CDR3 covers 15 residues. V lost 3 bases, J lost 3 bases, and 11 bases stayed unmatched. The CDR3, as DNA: TGCAGCGTTGAGGGGTTGGCTAGCGGTAACTACGAGCAGTACTTC. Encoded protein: CSVEGLASGNYEQYF.